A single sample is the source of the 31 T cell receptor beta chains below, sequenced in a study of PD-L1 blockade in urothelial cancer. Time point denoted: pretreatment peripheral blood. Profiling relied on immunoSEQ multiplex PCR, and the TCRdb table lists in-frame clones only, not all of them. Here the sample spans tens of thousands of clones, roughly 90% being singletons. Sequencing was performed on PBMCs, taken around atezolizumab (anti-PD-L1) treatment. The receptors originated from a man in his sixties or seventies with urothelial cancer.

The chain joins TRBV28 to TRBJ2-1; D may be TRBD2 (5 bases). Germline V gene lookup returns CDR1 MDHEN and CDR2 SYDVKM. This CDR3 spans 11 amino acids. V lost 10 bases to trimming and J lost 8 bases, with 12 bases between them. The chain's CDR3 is CATREFDEQFF. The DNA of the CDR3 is TGTGCCACTAGGGAGTTTGATGAGCAGTTCTTC. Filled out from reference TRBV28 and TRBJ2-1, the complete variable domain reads DVKVTQSSRYLVKRTGEKVFLECVQDMDHENMFWYRQDPGLGLRLIYFSYDVKMKEKGDIPEGYSVSREKKERFSLILESASTNQTSMYLCATREFDEQFFGPGTRLTVL.

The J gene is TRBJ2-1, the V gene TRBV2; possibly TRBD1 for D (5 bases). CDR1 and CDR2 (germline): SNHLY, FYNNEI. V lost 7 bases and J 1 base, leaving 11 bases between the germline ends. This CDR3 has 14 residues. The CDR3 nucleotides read TGTGCCAGCAAGCAGGGTAGTTCCTACAATGAGCAGTTCTTC. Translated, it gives CASKQGSSYNEQFF.

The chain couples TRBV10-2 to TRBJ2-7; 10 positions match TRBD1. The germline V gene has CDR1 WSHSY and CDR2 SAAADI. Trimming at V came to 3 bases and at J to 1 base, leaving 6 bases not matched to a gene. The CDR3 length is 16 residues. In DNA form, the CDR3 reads TGCGCCAGCAGTGATTGGGGGGGACAGGGGTCCTACGAGCAGTACTTC. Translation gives CASSDWGGQGSYEQYF.

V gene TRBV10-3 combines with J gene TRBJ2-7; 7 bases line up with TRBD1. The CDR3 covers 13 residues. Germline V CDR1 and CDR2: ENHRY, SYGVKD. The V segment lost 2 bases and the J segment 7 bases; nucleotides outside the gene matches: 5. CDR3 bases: TGTGCCATCAGTGAGACCGGACAGGCGGAGCAGTACTTC. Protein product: CAISETGQAEQYF.

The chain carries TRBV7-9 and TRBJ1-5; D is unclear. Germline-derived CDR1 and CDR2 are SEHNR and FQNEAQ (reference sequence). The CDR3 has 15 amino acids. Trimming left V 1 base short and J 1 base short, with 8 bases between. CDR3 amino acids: CASSLGGLSNQPQHF. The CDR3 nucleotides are TGTGCCAGCAGCTTAGGAGGGTTGAGCAATCAGCCCCAGCATTTT.

The CDR3 DNA follows: TGTGCCAGCAGTGAATTCGGGGTTAGCAATCAGCCCCAGCATTTT. It codes for CASSEFGVSNQPQHF. The chain combines TRBV2 with TRBJ1-5; unclear D gene. Germline values: CDR1 SNHLY, CDR2 FYNNEI. V lost 2 bases, J lost 0 bases, and 8 bases lay in between. The CDR3 sequence is 15 residues long.

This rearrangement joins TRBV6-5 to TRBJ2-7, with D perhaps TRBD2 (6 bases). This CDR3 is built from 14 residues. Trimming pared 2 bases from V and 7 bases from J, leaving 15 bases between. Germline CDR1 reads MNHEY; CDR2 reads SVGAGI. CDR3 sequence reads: CASSYGGANGEQYF. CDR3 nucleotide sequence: TGTGCCAGCAGTTACGGAGGGGCGAATGGGGAGCAGTACTTC.

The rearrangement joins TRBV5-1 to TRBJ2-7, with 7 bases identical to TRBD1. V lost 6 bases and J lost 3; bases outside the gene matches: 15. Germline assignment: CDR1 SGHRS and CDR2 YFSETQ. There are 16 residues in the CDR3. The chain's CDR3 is CASTPSTGKNGYEQYF. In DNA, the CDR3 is TGCGCCAGCACCCCTTCGACAGGGAAGAATGGCTACGAGCAGTACTTC.

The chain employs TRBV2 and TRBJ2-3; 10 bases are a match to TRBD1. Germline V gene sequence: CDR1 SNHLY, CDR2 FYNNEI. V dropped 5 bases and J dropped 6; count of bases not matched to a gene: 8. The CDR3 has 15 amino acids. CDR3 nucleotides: TGTGCCAGCAGTATTAGACAGGGGGCCGAGGATACGCAGTATTTT. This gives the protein CASSIRQGAEDTQYF.

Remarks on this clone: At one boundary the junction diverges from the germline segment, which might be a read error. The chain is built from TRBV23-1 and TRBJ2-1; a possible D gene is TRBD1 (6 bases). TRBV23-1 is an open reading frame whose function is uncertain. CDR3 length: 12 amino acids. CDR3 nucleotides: TGCGCCAGCAGTCATGAGGGGGAGTCTCCCCTCTTC. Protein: CASSHEGESPLF.

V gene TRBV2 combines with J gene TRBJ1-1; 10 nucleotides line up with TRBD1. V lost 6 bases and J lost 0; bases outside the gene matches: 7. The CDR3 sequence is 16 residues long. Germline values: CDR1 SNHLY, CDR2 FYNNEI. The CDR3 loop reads CASRPGTGVLNTEAFF. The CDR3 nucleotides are TGTGCCAGCAGGCCCGGGACAGGGGTTCTGAACACTGAAGCTTTCTTT.

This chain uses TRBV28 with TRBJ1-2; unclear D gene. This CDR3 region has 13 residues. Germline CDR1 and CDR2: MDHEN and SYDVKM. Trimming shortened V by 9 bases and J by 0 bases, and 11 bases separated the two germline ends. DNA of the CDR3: TGTGCCAGTGCGGACTCTTCTAACTATGGCTACACCTTC. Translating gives CASADSSNYGYTF.

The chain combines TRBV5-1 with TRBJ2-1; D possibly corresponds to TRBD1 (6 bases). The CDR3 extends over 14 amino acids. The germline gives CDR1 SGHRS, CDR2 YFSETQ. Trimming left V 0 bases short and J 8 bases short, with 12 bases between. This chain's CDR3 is CASSLGETGHEQFF. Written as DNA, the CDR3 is TGCGCCAGCAGCTTGGGGGAGACAGGCCATGAGCAGTTCTTC.

The CDR3 bases are TGTGCCAGCAGCCCGGGACTAAACTCCTACAATGAGCAGTTCTTC. As protein: CASSPGLNSYNEQFF. J is TRBJ2-1 and V is TRBV7-2; 7 positions match TRBD2. V lost 5 bases and J lost 0; bases outside the gene matches: 4. The CDR3 covers 15 residues. The germline gives CDR1 SGHTA, CDR2 FQGNSA.

CDR3 amino acids: CASGWREKLFF. The DNA of the CDR3 is TGTGCCAGCGGATGGAGGGAAAAACTGTTTTTT. The rearrangement links TRBV28 to TRBJ1-4, with D hard to call. Germline assignment: CDR1 MDHEN and CDR2 SYDVKM. This CDR3 is built from 11 residues. V was clipped by 8 bases and J by 8 bases, with 9 bases between them.

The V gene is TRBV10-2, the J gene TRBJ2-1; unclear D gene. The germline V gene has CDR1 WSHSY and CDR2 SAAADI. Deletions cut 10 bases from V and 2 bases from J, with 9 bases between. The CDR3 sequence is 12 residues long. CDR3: CATGNAYNEQFF. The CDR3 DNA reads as TGCGCCACGGGTAACGCCTACAATGAGCAGTTCTTC.

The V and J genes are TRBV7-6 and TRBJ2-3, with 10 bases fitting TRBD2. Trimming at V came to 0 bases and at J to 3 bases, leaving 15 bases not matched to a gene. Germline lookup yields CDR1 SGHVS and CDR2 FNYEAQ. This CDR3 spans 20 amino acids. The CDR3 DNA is TGTGCCAGCAGCTTAGCGCGGGGTCTAGCGGGAGACATTAGAACAGATACGCAGTATTTT. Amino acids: CASSLARGLAGDIRTDTQYF.

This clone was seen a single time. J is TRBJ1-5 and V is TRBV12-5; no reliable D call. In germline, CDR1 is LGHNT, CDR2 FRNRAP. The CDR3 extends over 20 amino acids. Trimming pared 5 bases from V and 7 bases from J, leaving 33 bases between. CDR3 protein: CASGRTALPSGPGSGQPQHF. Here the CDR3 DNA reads TGTGCTAGTGGTCGTACTGCCCTACCATCGGGTCCAGGATCGGGGCAGCCCCAGCATTTT.

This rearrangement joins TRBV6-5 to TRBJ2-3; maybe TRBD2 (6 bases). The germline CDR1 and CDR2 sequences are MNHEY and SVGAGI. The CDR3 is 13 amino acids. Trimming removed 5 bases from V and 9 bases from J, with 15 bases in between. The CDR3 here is CASSLSGGSTQYF. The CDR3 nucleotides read TGTGCCAGCAGTCTTTCTGGGGGGAGCACGCAGTATTTT.

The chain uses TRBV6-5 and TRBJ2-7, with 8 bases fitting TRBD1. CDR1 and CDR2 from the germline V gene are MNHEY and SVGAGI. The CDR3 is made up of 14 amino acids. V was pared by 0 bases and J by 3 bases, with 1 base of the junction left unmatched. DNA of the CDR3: TGTGCCAGCAGTTACTCGACAGGGGACTACGAGCAGTACTTC. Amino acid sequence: CASSYSTGDYEQYF.

The CDR3, as DNA: TGTGCTAGTGGTTTGGGACAGGGAAATGAGCAGTTCTTC. The encoded protein is CASGLGQGNEQFF. The chain recombines TRBV12-5 with TRBJ2-1; 7 nucleotides agree with TRBD1. Germline V gives CDR1 LGHNT, CDR2 FRNRAP. Unmatched junction bases numbered 1, after V lost 1 base and J lost 7 bases. The CDR3 consists of 13 residues.

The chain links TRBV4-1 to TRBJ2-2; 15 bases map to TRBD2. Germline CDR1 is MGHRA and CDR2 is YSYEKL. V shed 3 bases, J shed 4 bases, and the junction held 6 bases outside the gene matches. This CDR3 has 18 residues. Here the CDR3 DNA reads TGCGCCAGCAGCCAGGGGACTAGCGGGAGGTTCAGCACCGGGGAGCTGTTTTTT. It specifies CASSQGTSGRFSTGELFF.

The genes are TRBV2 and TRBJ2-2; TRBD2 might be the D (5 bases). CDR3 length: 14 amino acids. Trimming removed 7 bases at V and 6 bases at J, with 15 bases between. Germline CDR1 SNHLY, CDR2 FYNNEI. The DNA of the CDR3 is TGTGCCAGCACGACGGACTCGCGGGCCGGGGAGCTGTTTTTT. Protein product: CASTTDSRAGELFF.

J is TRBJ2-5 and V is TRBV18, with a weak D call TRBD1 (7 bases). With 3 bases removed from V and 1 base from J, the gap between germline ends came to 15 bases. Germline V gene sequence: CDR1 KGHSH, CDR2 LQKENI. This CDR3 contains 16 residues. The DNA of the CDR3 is TGTGCCAGCTCACCGCAACCGCAGGGGGGCCAAGAGACCCAGTACTTC. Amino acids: CASSPQPQGGQETQYF.

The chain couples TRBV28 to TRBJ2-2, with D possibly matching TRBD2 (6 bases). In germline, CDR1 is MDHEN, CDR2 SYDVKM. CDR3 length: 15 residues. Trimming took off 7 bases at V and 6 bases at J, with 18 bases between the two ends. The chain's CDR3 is CASTSQGPGAGELFF. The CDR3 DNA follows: TGTGCCAGCACCTCGCAAGGCCCGGGGGCCGGGGAGCTGTTTTTT.

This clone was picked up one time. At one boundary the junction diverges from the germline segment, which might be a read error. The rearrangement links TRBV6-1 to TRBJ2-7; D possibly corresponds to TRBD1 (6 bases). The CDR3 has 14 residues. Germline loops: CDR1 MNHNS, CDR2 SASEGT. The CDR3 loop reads CASSDAGASSEQYF. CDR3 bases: TGTGCCAGCAGTGATGCAGGGGCCTCCTCCGAGCAGTACTTC.

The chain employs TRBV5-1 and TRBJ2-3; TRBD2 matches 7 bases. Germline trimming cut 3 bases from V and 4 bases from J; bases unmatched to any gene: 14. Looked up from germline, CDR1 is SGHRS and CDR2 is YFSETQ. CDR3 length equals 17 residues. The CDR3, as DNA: TGCGCCAGCAGCTCTAAGGCGGAAGGCGGGAGATCAGATACGCAGTATTTT. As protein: CASSSKAEGGRSDTQYF.

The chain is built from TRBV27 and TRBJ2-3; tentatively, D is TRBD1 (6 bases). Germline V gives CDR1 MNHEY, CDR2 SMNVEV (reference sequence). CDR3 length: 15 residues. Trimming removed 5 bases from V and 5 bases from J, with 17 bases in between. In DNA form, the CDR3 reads TGTGCCAGCAGTCAGGGGACGCGGAGAGGAGATACGCAGTATTTT. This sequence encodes CASSQGTRRGDTQYF.

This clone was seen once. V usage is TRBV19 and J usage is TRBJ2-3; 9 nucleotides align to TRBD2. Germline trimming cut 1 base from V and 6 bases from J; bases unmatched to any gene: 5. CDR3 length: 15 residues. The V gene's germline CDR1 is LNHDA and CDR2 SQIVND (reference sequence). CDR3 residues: CASSIGSGSFDTQYF. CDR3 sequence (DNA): TGTGCCAGTAGTATAGGTAGCGGGAGTTTTGATACGCAGTATTTT.

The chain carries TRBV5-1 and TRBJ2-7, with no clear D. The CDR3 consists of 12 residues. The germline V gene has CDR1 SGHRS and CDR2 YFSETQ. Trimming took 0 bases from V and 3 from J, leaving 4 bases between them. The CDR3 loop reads CASSLDYYEQYF. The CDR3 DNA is TGCGCCAGCAGCTTGGATTACTACGAGCAGTACTTC.

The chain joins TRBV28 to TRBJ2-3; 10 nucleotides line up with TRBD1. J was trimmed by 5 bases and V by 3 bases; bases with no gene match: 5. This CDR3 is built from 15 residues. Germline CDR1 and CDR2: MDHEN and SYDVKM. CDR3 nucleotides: TGTGCCAGCAGTTTTCCGGGACAGGGGTTAGATACGCAGTATTTT. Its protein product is CASSFPGQGLDTQYF.